The 8 T cell receptor beta chains below come from one sample, sequenced in a study of T cell changes during pregnancy in multiple sclerosis. Some clones are missing from TCRdb's copy, which holds only in-frame ones; the method was immunoSEQ multiplex PCR. The profile shows approximately 85,000 clones, less than 95% of them singletons. This material consisted of peripheral blood, taken in the third trimester of pregnancy. These receptors were collected from a female donor with multiple sclerosis, enrolled in a pregnancy study.

The rearrangement links TRBV27 to TRBJ2-5; D may be TRBD1 (6 bases). With 2 bases removed from V and 1 base from J, the gap between germline ends came to 11 bases. Germline V gene data show CDR1 as MNHEY and CDR2 as SMNVEV (reference sequence). The CDR3 has 15 amino acids. The CDR3 DNA follows: TGTGCCAGCAGTTTACGCAGGACAGCCCAAGAGACCCAGTACTTC. It encodes CASSLRRTAQETQYF.

The V call is TRBV2, the J call TRBJ2-5; D may be TRBD1 (6 bases). This CDR3 has 15 amino acids. CDR1 is SNHLY, CDR2 FYNNEI, per germline. Deletions cut 2 bases from V and 1 base from J, with 11 bases between. This CDR3 reads CASSEITGFQETQYF. DNA for the CDR3: TGTGCCAGCAGTGAAATCACAGGGTTCCAAGAGACCCAGTACTTC.

The chain uses TRBV30 and TRBJ2-5; tentative D call: TRBD2 (5 bases). Trimming cost V 1 base and J 0 bases, with 12 bases left between them. Germline V lookup: CDR1 GTSNPN, CDR2 SVGIG (reference sequence). This CDR3 spans 15 amino acids. The CDR3 nucleotides are TGTGCCTGGAGTGGGTGGGCGAGGGACCAAGAGACCCAGTACTTC. This sequence encodes CAWSGWARDQETQYF.

The V call is TRBV2, the J call TRBJ1-2, with D tentatively TRBD1 (6 bases). Germline V gene lookup returns CDR1 SNHLY and CDR2 FYNNEI. There are 15 residues in the CDR3. Trimming took off 2 bases at V and 2 bases at J, with 12 bases between the two ends. This CDR3 reads CASSEWAGANYGYTF. CDR3 in DNA: TGTGCCAGCAGTGAATGGGCAGGGGCGAACTATGGCTACACCTTC.

The J gene is TRBJ1-5, the V gene TRBV6-1; unclear D gene. Trimming removed 3 bases at V and 3 bases at J, with 9 bases between. CDR3 length equals 14 residues. Per germline, CDR1 MNHNS and CDR2 SASEGT. CDR3 region: CASSESGNNQPQHF. For the CDR3, the DNA is TGTGCCAGCAGTGAGTCGGGGAACAATCAGCCCCAGCATTTT.

This clone was seen only once. This sequence joins TRBV19 and TRBJ1-1; D is undetermined. Germline CDR1 is LNHDA and CDR2 is SQIVND (reference sequence). Trimming cost V 1 base and J 0 bases, with 12 bases left between them. This CDR3 contains 16 residues. Here the CDR3 reads CASSIGNSMVNTEAFF. CDR3 coding DNA: TGTGCCAGTAGTATAGGGAACAGTATGGTGAACACTGAAGCTTTCTTT.

This sequence joins TRBV14 and TRBJ1-5; 9 nucleotides agree with TRBD1. Germline CDR1 is SGHDN and CDR2 is FVKESK. The ends lost 1 base at V and 7 bases at J; junction bases unmatched: 2. This CDR3 is built from 14 residues. The CDR3 is CASSQGQGDQPQHF. Here the CDR3 DNA reads TGTGCCAGCAGCCAAGGACAGGGGGACCAGCCCCAGCATTTT.

This chain joins TRBV6-1 and TRBJ1-3, with TRBD1 as a possible D gene (5 bases). Trimming took off 11 bases at V and 2 bases at J, with 7 bases between the two ends. The germline V gene encodes CDR1 MNHNS and CDR2 SASEGT. This CDR3 has 11 amino acids. CDR3 nucleotides: TGTGCCTCGGGGGCTGGAAACACCATATATTTT. Amino acid sequence: CASGAGNTIYF.